This T cell receptor (beta chain) was sequenced during a study of blood T cell repertoires in COVID-19. The wider study: Sites across the United States, Italy and Spain contributed samples from acute and convalescent COVID-19.

Clones were read by immunoSEQ multiplex PCR, and TCRdb kept only the in-frame ones, dropping some. Among approximately 220,000 clones listed, nearly 90% were seen once. Germline-derived CDR1 and CDR2 are SGHNT and YYREEE (reference sequence). V was clipped by 4 bases and J by 5 bases, with 18 bases between them. The CDR3 length is 15 residues. The genes are TRBV5-4 and TRBJ2-5, with D possibly matching TRBD2 (6 bases). The sequence came from a man aged 30 to 45 who had been exposed to COVID-19. The material sequenced was PBMCs or T cells enriched from blood (not recorded which). DNA of the CDR3: TGTGCCAGCAGCGGGGCCATTAACGGAGGGGAGACCCAGTACTTC. Translation gives CASSGAINGGETQYF.